This T cell receptor beta chain was sequenced for a study of tumor-infiltrating lymphocytes in oesophageal squamous cell carcinoma. Many counts were recorded for this clonotype. From the PCR reads, TCRdb called clonotypes with MiXCR, one entry per CDR3 protein. The sample has 15,000 to 25,000 distinct CDR3 sequences; around two fifths are singletons. This CDR3 has 14 amino acids. The germline gives CDR1 MNHNS, CDR2 SASEGT. The ends were cut back, 7 bases at V and 0 bases at J, with 10 bases in the middle. The sequenced sample consisted of esophageal tumor tissue. The sequence was obtained from a male donor with esophageal squamous cell carcinoma. The V gene is TRBV6-1, the J gene TRBJ1-5; no reliable D call. The CDR3 coding sequence is TGTGCCAGCACCGGAACGAATAGCAATCAGCCCCAGCATTTT. Translating it yields CASTGTNSNQPQHF.